This section outlines one T cell receptor beta chain sequence together with its context. Its cognate antigen is unknown. A J-beta primer mix and a sample-barcoded 5' primer were used in a second PCR of about 6 to 12 cycles. Sequencing of every sample gave 3 million or more CDR3-containing paired-end reads. One entry per CDR3 protein, called by TCRdb with MiXCR from the 5' RACE reads. The data contain some 780,000 distinct CDR3 sequences, roughly three fifths of them singletons. The sample belongs to a study of blood T cells in healthy people across ages. Findings of the study overall: PBMCs were not sorted, which prevented a conclusive comparison of naive versus antigen-experienced cells. Total diversity from one million sequenced T cells was likely underestimated.

Germline V gives CDR1 DFQATT, CDR2 SNEGSKA (reference sequence). The junction had 8 bases not matched to a gene; V was cut back by 6 bases and J by 12 bases. CDR3 length equals 14 residues. Sequences were obtained from blood. The chain couples TRBV20-1 to TRBJ2-1; 16 positions match TRBD2. The receptor's source is a man in his forties in good health. This CDR3 is CSAKGTSGRAGQFF. DNA for the CDR3: TGCAGTGCCAAGGGGACTAGCGGGAGGGCTGGGCAGTTCTTC.